This passage covers 25 T cell receptor beta chains from one sample sequenced in a study of cytomegalovirus exposure and HLA in healthy donors. The study ran its PCR with 60 Vbeta and 13 Jbeta primers. Some clones are missing from TCRdb's copy, which holds only in-frame ones; the method was immunoSEQ multiplex PCR. This table holds under 250,000 clones. Sequencing was done on a sample of PBMCs. The source of these receptors is a girl aged 2 to 10 in good health and CMV-seropositive.

The chain couples TRBV18 to TRBJ2-4; TRBD1 aligns across 11 bases. The trim removed 3 bases at V and 0 bases at J, leaving 10 bases unmatched. The CDR3 is 19 amino acids. CDR1 KGHSH and CDR2 LQKENI come from the germline V gene. CDR3 residues: CASSPLRDRGILAKNIQYF. In nucleotides, the CDR3 is TGTGCCAGCTCACCGCTCCGGGACAGGGGGATCCTAGCCAAAAACATTCAGTACTTC. The whole variable domain, filled in from reference TRBV18 and TRBJ2-4, reads NAGVMQNPRHLVRRRGQEARLRCSPMKGHSHVYWYRQLPEEGLKFMVYLQKENIIDESGMPKERFSAEFPKEGPSILRIQQVVRGDSAAYFCASSPLRDRGILAKNIQYFGAGTRLSVL.

In regard to this clone: At one boundary the junction diverges from the germline segment, which might be a read error. The rearrangement joins TRBV6-1 to TRBJ2-3, with D possibly being TRBD2 (7 bases). There are 15 residues in the CDR3. Germline V CDR1 and CDR2: MNHNS, SASEGT. The CDR3 sequence is CASSSSSGGTGTQYF. CDR3 sequence (DNA): TGTGCCAGCAGTTCTAGTTCGGGGGGCACAGGTACGCAGTATTTT.

This chain links TRBV15 with TRBJ2-6; perhaps TRBD2 as D (5 bases). This CDR3 is 17 amino acids long. V dropped 1 base and J dropped 0 bases, with 10 bases sitting between them. Germline V gene lookup returns CDR1 LNHNV and CDR2 YYDKDF (reference sequence). DNA for the CDR3: TGTGCCACCAGCAGAGTGGGAGCGAGCTCTGGGGCCAACGTCCTGACTTTC. Amino acids: CATSRVGASSGANVLTF.

The J gene is TRBJ2-1, the V gene TRBV2, with D possibly matching TRBD1 (6 bases). CDR1 and CDR2 from the germline V gene are SNHLY and FYNNEI. With 7 bases removed from V and 6 bases from J, the gap between germline ends came to 10 bases. The length of the CDR3 is 12 residues. The CDR3 DNA is TGTGCCAGCAAGGCACAGGGCAATGAGCAGTTCTTC. Amino acids: CASKAQGNEQFF.

V usage is TRBV19 and J usage is TRBJ2-1, with 7 bases matching TRBD2. This CDR3 is 18 amino acids long. After removal of 1 base from V and 5 bases from J, the junction contained 14 bases not matched to a gene. Germline lookup yields CDR1 LNHDA and CDR2 SQIVND (reference sequence). This CDR3 reads CASSIVGVGGSPHNEQFF. The DNA of the CDR3 is TGTGCCAGTAGTATAGTGGGGGTTGGCGGGAGTCCTCACAATGAGCAGTTCTTC.

The rearrangement joins TRBV14 to TRBJ2-4; 10 nucleotides line up with TRBD1. The V segment lost 5 bases and the J segment 9 bases; nucleotides outside the gene matches: 10. This CDR3 is built from 15 residues. Germline-derived CDR1 and CDR2 are SGHDN and FVKESK. The CDR3 DNA is TGTGCCAGCAGCGTGGCCGGGACAGGGGCGACCATTCAGTACTTC. Amino acids: CASSVAGTGATIQYF.

Worth noting for this clone: This same CDR3 is encoded by further DNA sequences in the sample. The chain has TRBV27 and TRBJ2-5, with 9 bases fitting TRBD2. The CDR3 sequence is 14 residues long. Germline V lookup: CDR1 MNHEY, CDR2 SMNVEV (reference sequence). Trimming took 6 bases from V and 2 from J; bases not matched to a gene: 4. DNA for the CDR3: TGTGCCAGCAGGTCCGGACTAGCGCAAGAGACCCAGTACTTC. This encodes CASRSGLAQETQYF.

CDR3 sequence reads: CASSVGSAGSYNEQFF. Written as DNA, the CDR3 is TGTGCCAGCAGCGTAGGATCAGCGGGCTCCTACAATGAGCAGTTCTTC. The V call is TRBV9, the J call TRBJ2-1; D is perhaps TRBD2 (6 bases). Trimming left V 0 bases short and J 0 bases short, with 10 bases between. The CDR3 is 16 residues long. Germline-derived CDR1 and CDR2 are SGDLS and YYNGEE.

The rearrangement uses TRBV28 and TRBJ1-1; D is unresolved. Trimming stripped 6 bases from V and 0 bases from J, with 14 bases between. The CDR3 runs 15 residues. Germline assignment: CDR1 MDHEN and CDR2 SYDVKM. CDR3 loop: CASSPTLGMNTEAFF. In DNA form, the CDR3 reads TGTGCCAGCAGCCCCACCCTCGGGATGAACACTGAAGCTTTCTTT.

This rearrangement joins TRBV7-9 to TRBJ2-7; D unclear. V lost 6 bases to trimming and J lost 5 bases, with 11 bases between them. CDR1 and CDR2 (germline): SEHNR, FQNEAQ (reference sequence). The CDR3 has 12 residues. CDR3 coding DNA: TGTGCCAGCAGTTGGAGTTACGACGAGCAGTACTTC. Encoded protein: CASSWSYDEQYF.

The chain links TRBV5-8 to TRBJ2-2; possibly TRBD2 for D (5 bases). The V gene lost 5 bases and the J gene lost 4 bases, with 9 bases spanning the gap. The CDR3 totals 13 residues. Per germline, CDR1 SGHTS and CDR2 YDEGEE. CDR3 region: CASRFRGTGELFF. The CDR3 DNA reads as TGTGCCAGCAGGTTCCGGGGCACCGGGGAGCTGTTTTTT.

The chain couples TRBV6-1 to TRBJ2-2, with TRBD1 matching 7 bases. Unmatched junction bases numbered 7, after V lost 8 bases and J lost 4 bases. The CDR3 covers 14 residues. Germline lookup yields CDR1 MNHNS and CDR2 SASEGT. This chain's CDR3 is CASSRTGFTGELFF. As DNA, the CDR3 is TGTGCCAGCTCCAGGACAGGATTCACCGGGGAGCTGTTTTTT.

The chain is built from TRBV5-6 and TRBJ1-1, with D unclear. V was pared by 0 bases and J by 3 bases, with 9 bases between. The CDR3 is made up of 14 amino acids. CDR1 and CDR2 (germline): SGHDT, YYEEEE. CDR3: CASSLGLTDTEAFF. The DNA for the CDR3 is TGTGCCAGCAGCTTGGGCCTGACTGACACTGAAGCTTTCTTT.

The V gene is TRBV2, the J gene TRBJ2-1; tentatively, D is TRBD2 (5 bases). V was trimmed by 3 bases and J by 10 bases, leaving 13 bases between them. CDR1 and CDR2 (germline): SNHLY, FYNNEI. The CDR3 length is 13 residues. CDR3 region: CASSEGSWEEQFF. The CDR3 DNA reads TGTGCCAGCAGTGAGGGGTCATGGGAGGAGCAGTTCTTC.

This chain's CDR3 is CASSLEAGRYGYTF. The CDR3 nucleotides are TGTGCCAGCAGCTTAGAGGCAGGGCGGTATGGCTACACCTTC. This chain uses TRBV7-9 with TRBJ1-2, with a tentative D call TRBD1 (5 bases). The CDR3 runs to 14 residues. V was trimmed by 1 base and J by 5 bases, leaving 11 bases between them. The germline V gene encodes CDR1 SEHNR and CDR2 FQNEAQ (reference sequence).

The chain has TRBV27 and TRBJ2-3; D possibly corresponds to TRBD1 (5 bases). The CDR3 totals 15 residues. V lost 8 bases to trimming and J lost 0 bases, with 15 bases between them. Germline assignment: CDR1 MNHEY and CDR2 SMNVEV (reference sequence). The CDR3 nucleotides are TGTGCCAGCGGGCTGGGGCGGTTGAGCACAGATACGCAGTATTTT. Translated: CASGLGRLSTDTQYF.

The chain joins TRBV6-5 to TRBJ1-4; TRBD1 agrees at 8 bases. V lost 5 bases to trimming and J lost 6 bases; unmatched junction nucleotides: 8. The CDR3 spans 15 residues. CDR1 MNHEY and CDR2 SVGAGI come from the germline V gene. The CDR3 nucleotides read TGTGCCAGCAGTACCCGGACAGGGTCGGATGAAAAACTGTTTTTT. It translates to CASSTRTGSDEKLFF.

V usage is TRBV19 and J usage is TRBJ1-3; D is unclear. V shed 3 bases and J shed 0 bases, with 9 bases lying between them. The CDR3 totals 15 residues. Germline V gene sequence: CDR1 LNHDA, CDR2 SQIVND (reference sequence). The CDR3 nucleotides read TGTGCCAGTAGTATGAGACTGAACTCTGGAAACACCATATATTTT. This translates into CASSMRLNSGNTIYF.

Written as DNA, the CDR3 is TGTGCCAGCAGCACAAGCGGGTTAAGCTCCTACAATGAGCAGTTCTTC. Protein: CASSTSGLSSYNEQFF. The rearrangement uses TRBV6-6 and TRBJ2-1, with D possibly being TRBD2 (6 bases). The CDR3 has 16 residues. Trimming shortened V by 6 bases and J by 0 bases, and 15 bases separated the two germline ends. Germline loops: CDR1 MNHNY, CDR2 SVGAGI (reference sequence).

In DNA form, the CDR3 reads TGCGCCAGCAGCTTGGCCACTCGTGCTGAAGCTTTCTTT. It specifies CASSLATRAEAFF. This sequence joins TRBV5-1 and TRBJ1-1; D uncertain. Deletions cut 0 bases from V and 6 bases from J, with 9 bases between. The CDR3 runs to 13 residues. The V gene's germline CDR1 is SGHRS and CDR2 YFSETQ.

This chain joins TRBV10-1 and TRBJ2-1; 15 bases map to TRBD2. Germline V gives CDR1 WNHNN, CDR2 SYGVQD (reference sequence). This CDR3 is built from 16 residues. V gave up 2 bases and J gave up 7 bases; unmatched junction bases: 3. The CDR3 bases are TGCGCCAGCAGTGAGGGACTAGCGGGAGGGTTTAATGAGCAGTTCTTC. It specifies CASSEGLAGGFNEQFF.

The chain recombines TRBV10-1 with TRBJ2-3; 12 nucleotides line up with TRBD2. V was pared by 0 bases and J by 3 bases, with 4 bases of the junction left unmatched. The germline gives CDR1 WNHNN, CDR2 SYGVQD (reference sequence). The CDR3 has 17 amino acids. The CDR3, as DNA: TGCGCCAGCAGTGAGTCGACTAGCGGGAGTAGGACAGATACGCAGTATTTT. It codes for CASSESTSGSRTDTQYF.

The J gene is TRBJ2-3, the V gene TRBV7-9, with TRBD2 matching over 13 bases. The length of the CDR3 is 15 residues. Looked up from germline, CDR1 is SEHNR and CDR2 is FQNEAQ (reference sequence). Trimming at V came to 5 bases and at J to 6 bases, leaving 5 bases not matched to a gene. This CDR3 reads CASSKTSGRGDTQYF. In nucleotides, the CDR3 is TGTGCCAGCAGCAAAACTAGCGGGAGGGGGGATACGCAGTATTTT.

CDR3 protein: CASSLGQGTYNEQFF. In DNA, the CDR3 is TGCGCCAGCAGCTTGGGACAGGGTACCTACAATGAGCAGTTCTTC. V and J are TRBV5-1 and TRBJ2-1, with TRBD1 matching 7 bases. The CDR3 is made up of 15 amino acids. The germline V gene encodes CDR1 SGHRS and CDR2 YFSETQ. V shed 0 bases and J 2 bases; nucleotides not matched to a gene: 2.

V gene TRBV9 combines with J gene TRBJ2-1; D is unresolved. Trimming stripped 3 bases from V and 1 base from J, with 8 bases between. Per the germline V gene, CDR1 is SGDLS and CDR2 is YYNGEE. There are 14 residues in the CDR3. The CDR3 reads CASSGATSYNEQFF. The DNA for the CDR3 is TGTGCCAGCAGCGGAGCGACGTCCTACAATGAGCAGTTCTTC.